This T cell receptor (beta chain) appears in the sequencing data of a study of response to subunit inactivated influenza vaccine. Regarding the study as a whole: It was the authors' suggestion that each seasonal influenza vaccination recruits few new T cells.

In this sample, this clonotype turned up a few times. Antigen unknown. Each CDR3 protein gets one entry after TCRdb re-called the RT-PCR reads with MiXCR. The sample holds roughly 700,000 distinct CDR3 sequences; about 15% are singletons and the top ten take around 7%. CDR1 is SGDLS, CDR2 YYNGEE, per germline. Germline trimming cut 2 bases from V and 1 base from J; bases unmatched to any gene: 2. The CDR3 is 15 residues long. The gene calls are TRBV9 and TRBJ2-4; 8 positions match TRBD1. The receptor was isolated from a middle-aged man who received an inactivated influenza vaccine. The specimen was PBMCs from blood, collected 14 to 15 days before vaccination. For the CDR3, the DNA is TGTGCCAGCAGCGTGACAGGGGAGGCCAAAAACATTCAGTACTTC. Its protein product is CASSVTGEAKNIQYF.